These T cell receptor beta chains were read from a single sample in a study of control samples from healthy donors and cancer patients. The table came from immunoSEQ multiplex PCR; TCRdb's copy has only in-frame clones and leaves some out. The sample lists about 180,000 clones, nearly 90% occurring once. What was sequenced was blood. Every receptor here comes from a woman aged 50 to 65 in good health. The CDR3 runs from the conserved cysteine through the conserved F or W. The order of the fields is J gene, CDR3 length, D gene, clone size, V gene, CDR3 DNA, CDR3 protein. The D gene is left open where the match is weak. Size tells how often a clone was seen (once, few, many) or the class of an expanded clone, and some rows leave it out.

j_call: TRBJ2-3
cdr3_length: 13
d_call: .
clone_size: .
v_call: TRBV6-4
cdr3_nt: TGTGCCAGCAGTGACTCTTATGGAGGTACGCAGTATTTT
cdr3_aa: CASSDSYGGTQYF

j_call: TRBJ2-6
cdr3_length: 18
d_call: TRBD1
clone_size: .
v_call: TRBV7-8
cdr3_nt: TGTGCCAGCAGCCCTCGGACAGGGGGAATCTCTGGGGCCAACGTCCTGACTTTC
cdr3_aa: CASSPRTGGISGANVLTF

j_call: TRBJ1-2
cdr3_length: 11
d_call: .
clone_size: .
v_call: TRBV6-5
cdr3_nt: TGTGCCAGCAGCGCCACTGGTGGCTACACCTTC
cdr3_aa: CASSATGGYTF

j_call: TRBJ2-1
cdr3_length: 16
d_call: TRBD2
clone_size: .
v_call: TRBV4-3
cdr3_nt: TGCGCCAGCAGCCAAGATGATCCGGCGGGAGGGGGTGAGCAGTTCTTC
cdr3_aa: CASSQDDPAGGGEQFF

j_call: TRBJ2-3
cdr3_length: 14
d_call: TRBD2
clone_size: .
v_call: TRBV11-2
cdr3_nt: TGTGCCAGCAGCTTTGGACTAGCAGGAGATACGCAGTATTTT
cdr3_aa: CASSFGLAGDTQYF

j_call: TRBJ1-2
cdr3_length: 13
d_call: .
clone_size: .
v_call: TRBV5-5
cdr3_nt: TGTGCCAGCAGCGGTTGGGAGGGCTATGGCTACACCTTC
cdr3_aa: CASSGWEGYGYTF

j_call: TRBJ1-1
cdr3_length: 12
d_call: .
clone_size: .
v_call: TRBV9
cdr3_nt: TGTGCCAGCGGCAGGGGGAACACTGAAGCTTTCTTT
cdr3_aa: CASGRGNTEAFF

j_call: TRBJ2-7
cdr3_length: 15
d_call: .
clone_size: .
v_call: TRBV5-1
cdr3_nt: TGCGCCAGCAGCACCCCGACAGAGTCATCCTACGAGCAGTACTTC
cdr3_aa: CASSTPTESSYEQYF

j_call: TRBJ2-1
cdr3_length: 12
d_call: TRBD1
clone_size: .
v_call: TRBV29-1
cdr3_nt: TGCAGCGTGGACGGACAGGTCTCTGAGCAGTTCTTC
cdr3_aa: CSVDGQVSEQFF

j_call: TRBJ2-5
cdr3_length: 13
d_call: .
clone_size: .
v_call: TRBV5-1
cdr3_nt: TGCGCCAGCAGCTTGGGGAATCGAGAGACCCAGTACTTC
cdr3_aa: CASSLGNRETQYF

j_call: TRBJ2-2
cdr3_length: 16
d_call: .
clone_size: .
v_call: TRBV5-1
cdr3_nt: TGCGCCAGCAGCTTGGAGGAGCGACTTCCGCCCGGGGAGCTGTTTTTT
cdr3_aa: CASSLEERLPPGELFF

j_call: TRBJ2-1
cdr3_length: 14
d_call: .
clone_size: .
v_call: TRBV14
cdr3_nt: TGTGCCAGCAGCCAAAGGGTCAGGGGATACGAGCAGTTCTTC
cdr3_aa: CASSQRVRGYEQFF

j_call: TRBJ1-1
cdr3_length: 14
d_call: .
clone_size: once
v_call: TRBV3-1/TRBV3-2
cdr3_nt: TGTGCCAGCAGCCGAATAGAGATGAACACTGAAGCTTTCTTT
cdr3_aa: CASSRIEMNTEAFF

j_call: TRBJ2-7
cdr3_length: 11
d_call: TRBD2
clone_size: few
v_call: TRBV20-1
cdr3_nt: TGCAGTGCTCTAGCGGGGGACGAGCAGTACTTC
cdr3_aa: CSALAGDEQYF

j_call: TRBJ2-2
cdr3_length: 14
d_call: .
clone_size: .
v_call: TRBV7-9
cdr3_nt: TGTGCCAGCAGCTTACGGGTTACCACCGGGGAGCTGTTTTTT
cdr3_aa: CASSLRVTTGELFF

j_call: TRBJ1-3
cdr3_length: 13
d_call: .
clone_size: .
v_call: TRBV7-8
cdr3_nt: TGTGCCAGCAGCCCAAACTCTGGAAACACCATATATTTT
cdr3_aa: CASSPNSGNTIYF

j_call: TRBJ1-2
cdr3_length: 16
d_call: .
clone_size: .
v_call: TRBV15
cdr3_nt: TGTGCCACCAGCAGAGATCCCCGCAAGGGGACCTATGGCTACACCTTC
cdr3_aa: CATSRDPRKGTYGYTF

j_call: TRBJ1-1
cdr3_length: 13
d_call: .
clone_size: .
v_call: TRBV7-9
cdr3_nt: TGTGCCAGCAGCTGGCGGGGGTTAAGTGAAGCTTTCTTT
cdr3_aa: CASSWRGLSEAFF

j_call: TRBJ1-1
cdr3_length: 14
d_call: .
clone_size: .
v_call: TRBV27
cdr3_nt: TGTGCCAGCAGTTTAACGGTAATGAACACTGAAGCTTTCTTT
cdr3_aa: CASSLTVMNTEAFF

j_call: TRBJ2-1
cdr3_length: 15
d_call: .
clone_size: .
v_call: TRBV9
cdr3_nt: TGTGCCAGCAGCGTAGGTACTAGCTCCTACAATGAGCAGTTCTTC
cdr3_aa: CASSVGTSSYNEQFF

j_call: TRBJ1-3
cdr3_length: 16
d_call: .
clone_size: .
v_call: TRBV7-2
cdr3_nt: TGTGCCAGCAGCTTATCAAGCAGCCGCTCTGGAAACACCATATATTTT
cdr3_aa: CASSLSSSRSGNTIYF

j_call: TRBJ2-5
cdr3_length: 14
d_call: .
clone_size: .
v_call: TRBV7-3
cdr3_nt: TGTGCCAGCAGCTTAAGTATTAGCGAAGAGACCCAGTACTTC
cdr3_aa: CASSLSISEETQYF

j_call: TRBJ2-4
cdr3_length: 18
d_call: TRBD1
clone_size: once
v_call: TRBV4-3
cdr3_nt: TGCGCCAGCAGCCTCCAAGCGGGGACAGGGGAGATCGAAAACATTCAGTACTTC
cdr3_aa: CASSLQAGTGEIENIQYF

j_call: TRBJ2-7
cdr3_length: 15
d_call: .
clone_size: .
v_call: TRBV18
cdr3_nt: TGTGCCAGCTCACCACCGGAGGGAGTTTCTTACGAGCAGTACTTC
cdr3_aa: CASSPPEGVSYEQYF

j_call: TRBJ2-1
cdr3_length: 11
d_call: .
clone_size: .
v_call: TRBV12-3/TRBV12-4
cdr3_nt: TGTGCCAGCAGTGAAAGGCATGAGCAGTTCTTC
cdr3_aa: CASSERHEQFF

j_call: TRBJ1-5
cdr3_length: 15
d_call: .
clone_size: .
v_call: TRBV19
cdr3_nt: TGTGCCAGTAGTACGAACACCGGGAGCAATCAGCCCCAGCATTTT
cdr3_aa: CASSTNTGSNQPQHF

j_call: TRBJ2-1
cdr3_length: 16
d_call: TRBD2
clone_size: .
v_call: TRBV5-1
cdr3_nt: TGCGCCAGCAGCTTTCGGACTAGCGGGGCCAGCAATGAGCAGTTCTTC
cdr3_aa: CASSFRTSGASNEQFF

j_call: TRBJ1-5
cdr3_length: 13
d_call: .
clone_size: .
v_call: TRBV2
cdr3_nt: TGTGCCAGCAGTGCTGGGAATGAACAGCCCCAGCATTTT
cdr3_aa: CASSAGNEQPQHF

j_call: TRBJ1-4
cdr3_length: 17
d_call: .
clone_size: once
v_call: TRBV9
cdr3_nt: TGTGCCAGCAGCGTAGGGGCCAGTCGTGCAACTAATGAAAAACTGTTTTTT
cdr3_aa: CASSVGASRATNEKLFF

j_call: TRBJ1-1
cdr3_length: 15
d_call: TRBD1
clone_size: .
v_call: TRBV2
cdr3_nt: TGTGCCAGCAGTTTACAGGGGGCTAGCATCGGTAAAGCTTTCTTT
cdr3_aa: CASSLQGASIGKAFF

j_call: TRBJ2-7
cdr3_length: 15
d_call: .
clone_size: .
v_call: TRBV15
cdr3_nt: TGTGCCACCAGCAGTACAGGATCGAGATTATACGAGCAGTACTTC
cdr3_aa: CATSSTGSRLYEQYF

j_call: TRBJ2-3
cdr3_length: 16
d_call: TRBD2
clone_size: .
v_call: TRBV7-9
cdr3_nt: TGTGCCAGCAGCTTAGCAGGTAGCGGGAGAACAGATACGCAGTATTTT
cdr3_aa: CASSLAGSGRTDTQYF

j_call: TRBJ1-1
cdr3_length: 12
d_call: .
clone_size: .
v_call: TRBV12-3/TRBV12-4
cdr3_nt: TGTGCCAGCAGTTACCAGGGTTCTGAAGCTTTCTTT
cdr3_aa: CASSYQGSEAFF